This T cell receptor beta chain was sequenced in a study of blood T cell repertoires in COVID-19. The overall study: The samples span acute and convalescent COVID-19 from the United States, Italy and Spain. T cells, B-cell-depleted T cells, or PBMCs provided the cDNA or gDNA that served as material.

Original processing methods: Amplified reference gene primers provided the basis for estimating nucleated cell counts. Profiled with immunoSEQ multiplex PCR; TCRdb holds only in-frame clones, not every one. D and trimming were read from the DNA, whereas the V and J calls and clone size are those reported in that table. The sample gives about 62,000 clones, roughly 92% of which show up once; approximately 5.5% is in the top ten. This clone appeared a single time. Sequencing was carried out using peripheral blood. This receptor was obtained from a human donor in a cohort sampled during active COVID-19.

The CDR3 protein is CASSYSFGTAYNEQFF. The DNA of the CDR3 is TGTGCCAGCAGTTACTCCTTCGGGACAGCCTACAATGAGCAGTTCTTC. The chain combines TRBV6-6 with TRBJ2-1; TRBD1 matches at 7 bases. Germline CDR1 is MNHNY and CDR2 is SVGAGI (reference sequence). This CDR3 contains 16 residues. J lost 2 bases, V lost 0 bases, and 4 bases had no gene match.